This T cell receptor (beta chain) comes out of a study of T cell repertoires in cytomegalovirus infection. Background on the study: It was the public TCR beta signatures that indicated both CMV infection and matching HLA type. Study-level points and caveats: Clonotype analysis showed dominance of the ex vivo response by HLA-C-restricted CMV-specific TCR beta clonotypes. There were carriers of CMV plus the relevant HLA, and cumulative public TCR beta family frequency identified them.

The CDR3 is made up of 15 amino acids. V lost 3 bases, J lost 4 bases, and 16 bases lay in between. Germline assignment: CDR1 DFQATT and CDR2 SNEGSKA (reference sequence). This clonotype came up many times. The antigen remains undetermined. TCRdb analysed the reads with MiXCR anew, one entry per CDR3 protein. Of 250,000 or so distinct CDR3 sequences in the sample, roughly 10% were seen once. The rearrangement uses TRBV20-1 and TRBJ1-5; D might be TRBD1 (6 bases). The sequenced sample consisted of PBMCs. The receptor's source is a human donor in good health (CMV status not recorded). Some clones in this sample may be carry-over from other donors' samples. The CDR3 is CSARLGASSNQPQHF. The DNA for the CDR3 is TGCAGTGCTAGGCTGGGGGCTTCTAGTAATCAGCCCCAGCATTTT.